These 2 T cell receptor beta chains came from one sample sequenced in a study of beta chain features in type 1 diabetes. Expressed TCRB transcripts were sequenced after all isolated RNA was converted to cDNA. Only in-frame clones appear in the TCRdb table, and some are missing; sequencing was by immunoSEQ multiplex PCR. There are over 700,000 clones in the sample; roughly a sixth occur only once, and about 0.02% lies in the top ten. Sequences were obtained from naive CD4+ T cells from blood. The receptors stem from a woman younger than 30 in good health.

This clone occurred a few times. J is TRBJ2-1 and V is TRBV10-3, with TRBD2 identical over 7 bases. Trimming cost V 11 bases and J 6 bases; bases outside gene matches: 4. The CDR3 is 11 amino acids. The germline gives CDR1 ENHRY, CDR2 SYGVKD. The CDR3 is CAVGLGNEQFF. The DNA for the CDR3 is TGTGCCGTCGGACTAGGCAATGAGCAGTTCTTC.

A word on this clone: Distinct nucleotide sequences in the sample also encode this CDR3. The chain employs TRBV4-3 and TRBJ2-7; 11 positions match TRBD2. Germline CDR1 LGHNA, CDR2 YSLEER. Trimming removed 0 bases from V and 1 base from J; junction bases left unmatched: 2. CDR3 length: 16 amino acids. The CDR3 here is CASSQEGTSGSYEQYF. For the CDR3, the DNA is TGCGCCAGCAGCCAAGAAGGGACTAGCGGTTCCTACGAGCAGTACTTC.